The 6 T cell receptor beta chains below come from one sample, sequenced in a study of T-cell memory formation after mild COVID-19. In TCRdb, the 5' RACE reads were re-called with MiXCR into one record per CDR3 protein. The repertoire includes about 560,000 distinct CDR3 sequences, about a fifth of them detected once, and approximately 8% sits in the top ten. The specimen sequenced was PBMCs or a T cell subset sorted from them (not recorded which). The receptors come from an adult woman who had mild COVID-19 (a few samples of this study predate the infection). Cell type and time point are not known.

The table lists this clonotype with a few counts. The chain recombines TRBV7-2 with TRBJ2-5; perhaps TRBD1 as D (5 bases). CDR1 and CDR2 (germline): SGHTA, FQGNSA. This CDR3 region has 15 residues. Trimming removed 2 bases at V and 0 bases at J, with 10 bases between. The CDR3 DNA follows: TGTGCCAGCAGCTTAAAGCAGGGATACCAAGAGACCCAGTACTTC. Its protein is CASSLKQGYQETQYF.

This clonotype has just a few counts. This rearrangement joins TRBV7-9 to TRBJ1-2, with 8 bases fitting TRBD1. Trimming cost V 1 base and J 4 bases; bases outside gene matches: 2. Germline V gives CDR1 SEHNR, CDR2 FQNEAQ (reference sequence). The CDR3 extends over 14 amino acids. This CDR3 is CASSLVDRGYGYTF. The CDR3 nucleotides read TGTGCCAGCAGCTTAGTAGACAGGGGCTATGGCTACACCTTC.

V is TRBV3-1 and J is TRBJ1-2; D unresolved. V was shortened by 3 bases and J by 5 bases, with 4 bases between the two germline ends. CDR3 length equals 11 residues. The germline CDR1 and CDR2 sequences are LGHDT and YNNKEL (reference sequence). The CDR3 sequence: CASSHSYGYTF. The CDR3 bases are TGTGCCAGCAGCCATTCTTATGGCTACACCTTC.

This clonotype was seen more than once but under ten times. The chain uses TRBV4-1 and TRBJ2-7; no definite D call. CDR3 length: 14 residues. Germline lookup yields CDR1 MGHRA and CDR2 YSYEKL. V shed 4 bases and J shed 2 bases, with 12 bases lying between them. CDR3 protein: CASSLEPLAYEQYF. The CDR3 DNA is TGCGCCAGCAGCCTGGAGCCCCTGGCCTACGAGCAGTACTTC.

This clonotype was seen more than once but under ten times. The chain links TRBV3-1 to TRBJ2-7, with 8 bases matching TRBD2. Germline assignment: CDR1 LGHDT and CDR2 YNNKEL (reference sequence). CDR3 length: 16 residues. The J segment lost 0 bases and the V segment lost 1 base, leaving 5 bases of the junction unmatched. The CDR3 DNA sequence: TGTGCCAGCAGCCAAGGGAGCGGGGGCTCCTCCTACGAGCAGTACTTC. It is translated as CASSQGSGGSSYEQYF.

This clonotype has a handful of counts. This chain connects TRBV5-6 to TRBJ2-1, with 7 bases identical to TRBD2. This CDR3 spans 15 amino acids. Trimming at V came to 1 base and at J to 6 bases, leaving 7 bases not matched to a gene. The germline gives CDR1 SGHDT, CDR2 YYEEEE. The CDR3 loop is CASSLPSGNRNEQFF. CDR3 DNA sequence: TGTGCCAGCAGCTTGCCCAGCGGGAATCGCAATGAGCAGTTCTTC.